This TCR beta chain was identified in a study of radiotherapy plus CTLA-4 blockade in lung cancer. Study overall: Among enrolled patients, 15% to 20% responded and roughly 30% achieved disease control.

Study-level findings and limits: Early blood T cell clone dynamics, with interferon-beta, were reported to best predict response. In blood, tumor-derived TCR clones expanded after radiotherapy plus ipilimumab.

Receiving focal radiation plus CTLA-4 blockade with ipilimumab were patients who had chemo-refractory metastatic non-small-cell lung cancer. The J segment lost 4 bases and the V segment lost 4 bases, leaving 14 bases of the junction unmatched. Germline lookup yields CDR1 ENHRY and CDR2 SYGVKD. The CDR3 loop spans 19 amino acids. With regard to this clone: Its antigen is unknown.

Here immunoSEQ multiplex PCR was the method, and the copy in TCRdb shows in-frame clones only, minus some. This table holds tens of thousands of clones, 76% found once. The chain joins TRBV10-3 to TRBJ2-5, with TRBD2 matching over 14 bases. This TCR derives from a human donor with non-small cell lung cancer who had a complete response to radiotherapy plus ipilimumab. Sequenced here: peripheral blood, sampled from a patient treated with radiotherapy plus ipilimumab. CDR3 coding DNA: TGTGCCATCAGTGGAGGACTAGCGGGAGGAGTATCGGTAGGAGAGACCCAGTACTTC. Amino acids: CAISGGLAGGVSVGETQYF.